This TCR beta chain was captured by sequencing in a study of control samples from healthy donors and cancer patients. The assay was immunoSEQ multiplex PCR, and TCRdb's table has in-frame clones only and misses some. The repertoire holds under 200,000 clones, with around 91% as singletons. Germline loops: CDR1 DFQATT, CDR2 SNEGSKA (reference sequence). V was clipped by 3 bases and J by 2 bases, with 10 bases between them. CDR3 length equals 13 residues. This TCR came from a woman between 25 and 40 years old in good health. J is TRBJ1-1 and V is TRBV20-1, with a tentative D call TRBD1 (5 bases). Sequencing was done on a sample of blood. The DNA for the CDR3 is TGCAGTGCTAGTCGGCAGGGAAACACTGAAGCTTTCTTT. This gives the protein CSASRQGNTEAFF.